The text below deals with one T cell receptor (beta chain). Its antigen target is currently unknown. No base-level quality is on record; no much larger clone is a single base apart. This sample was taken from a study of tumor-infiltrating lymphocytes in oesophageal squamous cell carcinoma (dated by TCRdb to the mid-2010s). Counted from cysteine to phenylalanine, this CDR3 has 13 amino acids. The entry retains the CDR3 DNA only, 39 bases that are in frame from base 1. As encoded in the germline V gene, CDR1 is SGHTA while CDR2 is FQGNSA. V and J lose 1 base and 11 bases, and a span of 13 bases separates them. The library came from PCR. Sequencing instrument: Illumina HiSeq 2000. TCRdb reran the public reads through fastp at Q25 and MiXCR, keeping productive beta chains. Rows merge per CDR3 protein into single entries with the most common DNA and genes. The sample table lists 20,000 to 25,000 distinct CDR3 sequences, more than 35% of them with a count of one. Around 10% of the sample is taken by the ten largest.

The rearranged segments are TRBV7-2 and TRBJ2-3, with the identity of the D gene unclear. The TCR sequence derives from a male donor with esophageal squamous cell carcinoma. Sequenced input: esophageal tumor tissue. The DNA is TGTGCCAGCAGCTTAGTCTCTTCCCCCGAGCAGTATTTT. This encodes CASSLVSSPEQYF.